The rows below give T cell receptor beta chains drawn from one sample of a study of blood T cell repertoires in COVID-19. Method: immunoSEQ multiplex PCR; TCRdb's copy keeps in-frame clones and lacks some. The table records 80,000 or so clones, 65% to 90% of them present only once. The sample consisted of peripheral blood. These receptors originate from a man aged 50 to 60 with COVID-19, enrolled during active disease. Both conserved end residues are part of each CDR3. A D gene is named only where the DNA matches it firmly. Rows may omit the clone size; those that give it use once, few, many or a size class.

NA | NA | TRBJ2-5 | TRBV30 | CAWSVIYQETQYF | TGTGCCTGGAGTGTAATCTACCAAGAGACCCAGTACTTC
NA | NA | TRBJ2-2 | TRBV15 | CATSSRNTGELFF | TGTGCCACCAGCAGTAGGAACACCGGGGAGCTGTTTTTT
TRBD2 | NA | TRBJ2-1 | TRBV7-6 | CASSLSPTSGSSYNEQFF | TGTGCCAGCAGCTTATCACCGACTAGCGGGAGCTCCTACAATGAGCAGTTCTTC
TRBD1 | NA | TRBJ1-1 | TRBV7-6 | CASSLVGQGMQTEAFF | TGTGCCAGCAGCTTAGTCGGACAGGGGATGCAAACTGAAGCTTTCTTT
NA | NA | TRBJ2-5 | TRBV25-1 | CASSPVTRHPQETQYF | TGTGCCAGCAGTCCCGTAACCAGACACCCCCAAGAGACCCAGTACTTC
NA | NA | TRBJ2-5 | TRBV6-2/TRBV6-3 | CASSSGIQETQYF | TGTGCCAGCAGTTCAGGGATCCAAGAGACCCAGTACTTC
TRBD1 | NA | TRBJ1-2 | TRBV30 | CAWSALDRGSNYGYTF | TGTGCCTGGAGTGCCCTGGACAGGGGAAGTAACTATGGCTACACCTTC
NA | NA | TRBJ1-5 | TRBV19 | CASKGQSNQPQHF | TGTGCCAGTAAAGGACAAAGCAATCAGCCCCAGCATTTT
NA | NA | TRBJ2-3 | TRBV5-5 | CASSLDRPSTDTQYF | TGTGCCAGCAGCTTGGACAGACCAAGCACAGATACGCAGTATTTT
NA | NA | TRBJ2-1 | TRBV20-1 | CSLSDGDEQFF | TGCAGCCTTTCGGACGGGGATGAGCAGTTCTTC
TRBD2 | NA | TRBJ2-3 | TRBV5-6 | CASSLGLAGTGDTQYF | TGTGCCAGCAGCTTGGGACTAGCGGGGACCGGAGATACGCAGTATTTT
NA | NA | TRBJ2-5 | TRBV11-1 | CASSSLRGGETQYF | TGTGCCAGCAGCTCCTTGAGGGGGGGGGAGACCCAGTACTTC
NA | NA | TRBJ1-3 | TRBV5-1 | CASSLLPPGNSGNTIYF | TGCGCCAGCAGCTTGCTTCCTCCGGGGAACTCTGGAAACACCATATATTTT
TRBD1 | NA | TRBJ2-1 | TRBV28 | CASANRDRVYNEQFF | TGTGCCAGCGCGAACCGGGACAGGGTCTACAATGAGCAGTTCTTC
TRBD1 | NA | TRBJ2-7 | TRBV30 | CAWSVRGQGAPYEQYF | TGTGCCTGGAGTGTAAGGGGGCAGGGGGCCCCCTACGAGCAGTACTTC
TRBD2 | NA | TRBJ2-7 | TRBV5-6 | CASSMGGTRTYEQYF | TGTGCCAGCAGTATGGGGGGGACCAGGACCTACGAGCAGTACTTC
TRBD1 | NA | TRBJ1-6 | TRBV9 | CASSDDRGHSPLHF | TGTGCCAGCAGCGACGACAGGGGGCATTCACCCCTCCACTTT
TRBD2 | NA | TRBJ2-1 | TRBV6-2/TRBV6-3 | CASSLAGEGHEQFF | TGTGCCAGCAGTTTGGCGGGAGAGGGGCATGAGCAGTTCTTC
NA | NA | TRBJ2-4 | TRBV3-1/TRBV3-2 | CASSQDGQWDIQYF | TGTGCCAGCAGCCAAGATGGGCAGTGGGACATTCAGTACTTC
TRBD1 | once | TRBJ2-7 | TRBV5-5 | CATRQGVGYEQYF | TGTGCCACTCGACAGGGGGTCGGCTACGAGCAGTACTTC
NA | NA | TRBJ2-5 | TRBV21-1 | CATPGQGGSETQYF | TGTGCCACCCCGGGACAGGGAGGTTCCGAGACCCAGTACTTC
NA | once | TRBJ1-2 | TRBV4-1 | CASSQDWRGVDGYTF | TGCGCCAGCAGCCAAGATTGGCGGGGGGTCGATGGCTACACCTTC
TRBD1 | NA | TRBJ1-5 | TRBV6-1 | CASSERGTGRNQPQHF | TGTGCCAGCAGTGAAAGAGGGACAGGGAGGAATCAGCCCCAGCATTTT
NA | NA | TRBJ1-5 | TRBV6-2/TRBV6-3 | CASSKLVDQPQHF | TGTGCCAGCAGTAAACTCGTTGATCAGCCCCAGCATTTT
NA | NA | TRBJ2-1 | TRBV5-1 | CASRRAGSNEQFF | TGCGCCAGCCGCAGGGCGGGGTCCAATGAGCAGTTCTTC
NA | NA | TRBJ1-5 | TRBV19 | CASSTGGGRVNQPQHF | TGTGCCAGTAGCACGGGGGGGGGCCGGGTCAATCAGCCCCAGCATTTT
NA | NA | TRBJ2-1 | TRBV27 | CASSARGRPYEQFF | TGTGCGAGCAGTGCGAGGGGGAGACCCTACGAGCAGTTCTTC
TRBD1 | NA | TRBJ2-7 | TRBV28 | CASSPQGQTYEQYF | TGTGCCAGCAGTCCCCAGGGACAGACCTACGAGCAGTACTTC
TRBD2 | NA | TRBJ2-5 | TRBV11-2 | CASSQSGASGGETQYF | TGTGCCAGCAGCCAGAGTGGGGCTAGCGGGGGGGAGACCCAGTACTTC
NA | NA | TRBJ2-2 | TRBV9 | CASSSTARLVSGELFF | TGTGCCAGCAGCTCAACAGCGAGACTAGTTTCCGGGGAGCTGTTTTTT
NA | NA | TRBJ1-4 | TRBV19 | CASSSWAATNEKLFF | TGTGCCAGTAGTTCCTGGGCTGCAACTAATGAAAAACTGTTTTTT
TRBD1 | NA | TRBJ1-2 | TRBV3-1/TRBV3-2 | CASSQPGTGGYTF | TGTGCCAGCAGCCAACCGGGGACAGGTGGCTACACCTTC
NA | NA | TRBJ2-1 | TRBV28 | CASSPSNYEQFF | TGTGCCAGCAGCCCAAGCAACTATGAGCAGTTCTTC
TRBD2 | NA | TRBJ2-2 | TRBV5-1 | CASSSKRELGELFF | TGCGCCAGCAGCTCTAAGCGGGAGCTCGGGGAGCTGTTTTTT
NA | NA | TRBJ2-2 | TRBV9 | CASSGAGELFF | TGTGCCAGCAGCGGCGCCGGGGAGCTGTTTTTT
NA | once | TRBJ2-3 | TRBV7-3 | CASSQKGALGADTQYF | TGTGCCAGCAGCCAAAAAGGAGCGCTAGGAGCAGATACGCAGTATTTT
NA | NA | TRBJ1-4 | TRBV9 | CASSVGPDTYNEKLFF | TGTGCCAGCAGCGTAGGGCCGGACACGTATAATGAAAAACTGTTTTTT
TRBD1 | NA | TRBJ2-2 | TRBV5-4 | CASSPRQGAVTGELFF | TGTGCCAGCAGCCCAAGACAGGGGGCGGTCACCGGGGAGCTGTTTTTT
TRBD1 | once | TRBJ2-7 | TRBV28 | CASGRTGRDYEQYF | TGTGCCAGCGGACGGACAGGGCGGGATTACGAGCAGTACTTC
NA | NA | TRBJ1-5 | TRBV29-1 | CSVRGAGAGNQPQHF | TGCAGCGTTCGGGGGGCGGGGGCCGGCAATCAGCCCCAGCATTTT
TRBD1 | NA | TRBJ2-1 | TRBV5-1 | CASSQGTAYNEQFF | TGCGCCAGCAGCCAAGGGACAGCCTACAATGAGCAGTTCTTC
NA | NA | TRBJ1-4 | TRBV7-9 | CASSLQTGEKLFF | TGTGCCAGCAGCTTGCAGACTGGGGAAAAACTGTTTTTT
TRBD1 | once | TRBJ2-5 | TRBV19 | CASSTGTGAFETQYF | TGTGCCAGTAGCACCGGGACAGGGGCATTCGAGACCCAGTACTTC
TRBD1 | NA | TRBJ1-5 | TRBV4-1 | CASSQGQGLYQPQHF | TGCGCCAGCAGCCAGGGACAGGGGCTCTATCAGCCCCAGCATTTT
TRBD1 | NA | TRBJ1-2 | TRBV6-1 | CASSESGTGVYGYTF | TGTGCCAGCAGTGAGTCCGGGACAGGGGTCTATGGCTACACCTTC
NA | NA | TRBJ1-1 | TRBV12-3/TRBV12-4 | CASSLHGGTEAFF | TGTGCCAGCAGTTTACACGGTGGCACTGAAGCTTTCTTT
TRBD1 | NA | TRBJ1-1 | TRBV12-3/TRBV12-4 | CASRGTGNTEAFF | TGTGCCAGCAGAGGGACAGGGAACACTGAAGCTTTCTTT
NA | once | TRBJ2-2 | TRBV4-1 | CASSHQRGFTGELFF | TGCGCCAGCAGCCACCAAAGAGGGTTCACCGGGGAGCTGTTTTTT
NA | once | TRBJ1-5 | TRBV6-5 | CASMGLYSNQPQHF | TGTGCCAGCATGGGGCTCTATAGCAATCAGCCCCAGCATTTT
NA | NA | TRBJ1-2 | TRBV10-1 | CASRALQGTAF | TGCGCCAGCCGGGCATTACAGGGAACTGCCTTC
TRBD2 | NA | TRBJ2-5 | TRBV7-6 | CASSLELAPREGKETQYF | TGTGCCAGCAGCTTAGAATTGGCTCCACGGGAGGGCAAAGAGACCCAGTACTTC